This T cell receptor beta chain emerged from a study of patients and donors after allogeneic stem cell transplantation. MiXCR, applied by TCRdb to the RT-PCR reads, yields one record per CDR3 protein. The table lists more than 850,000 distinct CDR3 sequences, 15% to 20% of them singletons, with around 6% in the top ten. The CDR3 covers 15 residues. V lost 2 bases and J lost 9, with 14 bases in between. Germline V gene sequence: CDR1 MDHEN, CDR2 SYDVKM. This clonotype was found a few times. The chain couples TRBV28 to TRBJ1-6; TRBD1 is a possible D gene (5 bases). The origin of this receptor is a human donor who was either an allogeneic HSCT recipient or a stem cell or donor lymphocyte infusion donor (not recorded which). It is not recorded whose cells these are; they may come from a transplant donor. Sequencing was carried out using blood, either unsorted or a sorted T cell fraction (not recorded which). Written as DNA, the CDR3 is TGTGCCAGCAGTTTACAGGGAATGATAGGTTCACCCCTCCACTTT. This sequence encodes CASSLQGMIGSPLHF.